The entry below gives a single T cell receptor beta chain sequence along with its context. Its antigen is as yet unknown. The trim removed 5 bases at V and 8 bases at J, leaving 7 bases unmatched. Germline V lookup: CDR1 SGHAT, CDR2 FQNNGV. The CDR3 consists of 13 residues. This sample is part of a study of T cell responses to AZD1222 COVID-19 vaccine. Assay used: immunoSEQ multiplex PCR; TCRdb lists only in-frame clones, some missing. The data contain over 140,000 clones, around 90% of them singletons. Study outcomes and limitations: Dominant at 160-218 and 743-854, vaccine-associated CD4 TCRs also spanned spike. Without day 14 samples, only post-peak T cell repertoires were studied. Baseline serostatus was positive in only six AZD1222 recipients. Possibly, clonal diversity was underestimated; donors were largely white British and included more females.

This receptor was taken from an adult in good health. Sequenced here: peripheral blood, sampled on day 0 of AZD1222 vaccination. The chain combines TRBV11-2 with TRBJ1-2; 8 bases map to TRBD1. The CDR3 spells CASSGTGAFGYTF. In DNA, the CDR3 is TGTGCCAGCAGCGGGACAGGAGCCTTCGGCTACACCTTC.